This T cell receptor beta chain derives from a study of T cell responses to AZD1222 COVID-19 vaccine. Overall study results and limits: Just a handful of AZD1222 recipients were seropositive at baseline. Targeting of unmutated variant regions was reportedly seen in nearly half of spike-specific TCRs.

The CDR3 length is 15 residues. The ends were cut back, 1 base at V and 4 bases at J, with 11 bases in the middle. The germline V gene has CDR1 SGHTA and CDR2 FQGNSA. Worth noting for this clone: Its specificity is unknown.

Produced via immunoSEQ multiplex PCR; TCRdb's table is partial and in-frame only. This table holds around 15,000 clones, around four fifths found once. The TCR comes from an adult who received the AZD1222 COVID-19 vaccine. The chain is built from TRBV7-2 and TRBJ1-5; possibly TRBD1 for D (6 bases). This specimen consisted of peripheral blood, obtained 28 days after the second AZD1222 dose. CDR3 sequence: CASSLVKGGNQPQHF. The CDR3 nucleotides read TGTGCCAGCAGCTTAGTAAAAGGGGGAAATCAGCCCCAGCATTTT.